The clone carrying this T cell receptor (beta chain) was observed once. This specimen comes from a study of B cell selection in AIRE deficiency. In the original processing: Some 56,000 patient and 85,000 to 100,000 healthy donor TCRbeta sequences came from Tregs. The repertoire was sequenced with immunoSEQ multiplex PCR; TCRdb's copy has only in-frame clones and lacks some. The D gene and trimming were derived from the DNA, and the V and J assignments and clone size from that table. The table lists about 26,000 clones, 92% of them singletons, with less than 1.5% in the top ten. Regulatory T cells were sorted as CD4+CD25hiCD127low/negative. CDR1 is SEHNR, CDR2 FQNEAQ, per germline (reference sequence). The CDR3 runs to 15 residues. V lost 3 bases to trimming and J lost 8 bases, with 19 bases between them.

The chain is built from TRBV7-9 and TRBJ1-2; D call uncertain. Material: CD4+CD25+ Tregs sorted from PBMCs. This TCR was sampled from a human donor in good health. The CDR3 spells CASSLLSDQLGGYTF. The CDR3 nucleotides are TGTGCCAGCAGCTTGCTGTCGGATCAGCTGGGGGGCTACACCTTC.